These 24 T cell receptor beta chains were sequenced from one sample in a study of shared T cell receptors in the human thymus. Method: immunoSEQ multiplex PCR; TCRdb's copy keeps in-frame clones and lacks some. The sample holds approximately 760,000 clones, approximately 85% seen once. The same sample was also used in a study of human thymus T cells.

Sequencing was performed on thymocytes. The receptors were gathered from a girl under three years old with a congenital heart defect.

The genes are TRBV2 and TRBJ2-1; TRBD2 matches 12 bases. In germline, CDR1 is SNHLY, CDR2 FYNNEI. Trimming at V came to 11 bases and at J to 6 bases, leaving 8 bases not matched to a gene. The CDR3 runs to 14 residues. The CDR3 loop reads CAGGLAGSTNEQFF. CDR3 nucleotide sequence: TGTGCCGGAGGACTAGCGGGGAGTACCAATGAGCAGTTCTTC.

V is TRBV5-4 and J is TRBJ1-1; the D is unclear. V lost 0 bases, J lost 0 bases, and 12 bases lay in between. The length of the CDR3 is 16 residues. Germline V gene sequence: CDR1 SGHNT, CDR2 YYREEE (reference sequence). The CDR3 loop is CASSLDGLTMNTEAFF. The CDR3 DNA is TGTGCCAGCAGCTTGGACGGACTAACCATGAACACTGAAGCTTTCTTT.

V usage is TRBV9 and J usage is TRBJ1-5, with 9 bases lining up with TRBD1. This CDR3 comprises 17 residues. From germline, CDR1 is SGDLS and CDR2 YYNGEE. Trimming at V came to 4 bases and at J to 0 bases, leaving 8 bases not matched to a gene. CDR3 bases: TGTGCCAGCAGCCCAGGACAGGGGCCTTATAGCAATCAGCCCCAGCATTTT. Its translation: CASSPGQGPYSNQPQHF.

The J gene is TRBJ2-5, the V gene TRBV29-1; D ambiguous. Trimming took 4 bases from V and 1 from J, leaving 13 bases between them. Germline V gene lookup returns CDR1 SQVTM and CDR2 ANQGSEA. The CDR3 loop spans 14 amino acids. The CDR3 loop reads CSVVIRHSQETQYF. The CDR3 DNA reads TGCAGCGTTGTAATAAGACATTCCCAAGAGACCCAGTACTTC.

The rearrangement uses TRBV12-5 and TRBJ2-2, with D possibly TRBD1 on 5 matching bases. There are 18 residues in the CDR3. Trimming took 0 bases from V and 0 from J, leaving 14 bases between them. Germline V gene data show CDR1 as LGHNT and CDR2 as FRNRAP. The CDR3 region is CASGLVGFGHPNTGELFF. The CDR3 coding sequence is TGTGCTAGTGGTTTGGTAGGTTTCGGACACCCGAACACCGGGGAGCTGTTTTTT.

This clone was recorded a few times. The chain is built from TRBV6-6 and TRBJ2-7; D is perhaps TRBD2 (6 bases). There are 16 residues in the CDR3. Trimming took off 5 bases at V and 4 bases at J, with 21 bases between the two ends. Germline CDR1 and CDR2: MNHNY and SVGAGI (reference sequence). The DNA of the CDR3 is TGTGCCAGCAGTGGCACTAGGGCGGGATTCCAATACGAGCAGTACTTC. It codes for CASSGTRAGFQYEQYF.

The chain joins TRBV5-5 to TRBJ1-1; D remains unclear. Germline V lookup: CDR1 SGHKS, CDR2 YYEKEE (reference sequence). The CDR3 has 15 residues. Trimming took off 0 bases at V and 0 bases at J, with 9 bases between the two ends. The CDR3 bases are TGTGCCAGCAGCTTGGGACTCAGTATGAACACTGAAGCTTTCTTT. Protein: CASSLGLSMNTEAFF.

The V call is TRBV11-2, the J call TRBJ2-3, with D possibly matching TRBD2 (5 bases). Between the trimmed V and J ends, which lost 1 base and 4 bases, there was a span of 18 bases. The germline CDR1 and CDR2 sequences are SGHAT and FQNNGV. This CDR3 has 17 residues. The CDR3 protein is CASSLVVDYSPPDTQYF. The CDR3 DNA follows: TGTGCCAGCAGCTTAGTAGTCGACTATTCCCCCCCAGATACGCAGTATTTT.

This clone was seen more than once but under ten times. J is TRBJ1-1 and V is TRBV29-1; D remains unclear. CDR1 is SQVTM, CDR2 ANQGSEA, per germline. Trimming took 3 bases from V and 0 from J, leaving 8 bases between them. The CDR3 contains 13 residues. The CDR3 spells CSVDPGMNTEAFF. In DNA form, the CDR3 reads TGCAGCGTTGATCCAGGAATGAACACTGAAGCTTTCTTT.

This clone was seen only once. The chain combines TRBV5-5 with TRBJ1-2; 10 bases agree with TRBD1. The CDR3 has 15 residues. Trimming cost V 4 bases and J 8 bases; bases outside gene matches: 11. Germline V lookup: CDR1 SGHKS, CDR2 YYEKEE (reference sequence). This CDR3 reads CASSRAGTGVKGYTF. Written as DNA, the CDR3 is TGTGCCAGCAGCAGAGCCGGGACAGGGGTGAAGGGCTACACCTTC.

This clone appeared a few times. This chain uses TRBV4-1 with TRBJ1-1; D might be TRBD1 (5 bases). V lost 1 base to trimming and J lost 0 bases, with 12 bases between them. Germline CDR1 and CDR2: MGHRA and YSYEKL. The CDR3 is 16 amino acids. In DNA, the CDR3 is TGCGCCAGCAGCCAAGTTTTGGGGGGGTTGAACACTGAAGCTTTCTTT. It encodes CASSQVLGGLNTEAFF.

Of note for this clone: Other nucleotide sequences from this sample produce the same CDR3. The chain recombines TRBV29-1 with TRBJ2-2, with a weak D call TRBD1 (6 bases). Trimming removed 3 bases from V and 8 bases from J, with 22 bases in between. The CDR3 is 16 amino acids. From germline, CDR1 is SQVTM and CDR2 ANQGSEA. CDR3 region: CSVDLPGAGVTGELFF. CDR3 in DNA: TGCAGCGTTGATTTACCAGGGGCAGGGGTGACTGGGGAGCTGTTTTTT.

The J gene is TRBJ1-1, the V gene TRBV6-1, with no clear D. The CDR3 totals 14 residues. Per germline, CDR1 MNHNS and CDR2 SASEGT. The V and J ends lost 4 bases and 0 bases respectively, with 9 bases between them. The CDR3 loop reads CASSVETMNTEAFF. The CDR3 nucleotides are TGTGCCAGCAGTGTAGAAACCATGAACACTGAAGCTTTCTTT.

This chain joins TRBV5-4 and TRBJ2-5, with D perhaps matching TRBD1 (5 bases). Germline V gene lookup returns CDR1 SGHNT and CDR2 YYREEE (reference sequence). The CDR3 spans 14 residues. V lost 2 bases to trimming and J lost 2 bases, with 10 bases between them. The CDR3 here is CASSLRQPQETQYF. DNA for the CDR3: TGTGCCAGCAGCTTAAGACAGCCGCAAGAGACCCAGTACTTC.

This clone has only a few counts. This chain links TRBV6-1 with TRBJ1-6; 7 nucleotides align to TRBD1. The germline V gene encodes CDR1 MNHNS and CDR2 SASEGT. J lost 6 bases, V lost 1 base, and 24 bases had no gene match. This CDR3 is built from 22 residues. CDR3: CASSEEQPQGSRRVIPNSPLHF. CDR3 coding DNA: TGTGCCAGCAGTGAAGAACAACCACAGGGGTCTAGACGAGTAATACCTAATTCACCCCTCCACTTT.

This clone was detected only a few times. V is TRBV19 and J is TRBJ1-1, with 7 bases fitting TRBD1. V was pared by 7 bases and J by 0 bases, with 8 bases of the junction left unmatched. Looked up from germline, CDR1 is LNHDA and CDR2 is SQIVND (reference sequence). This CDR3 comprises 15 residues. CDR3 bases: TGTGCCAGTACCGAAGAACAGGGGATGAACACTGAAGCTTTCTTT. Translating it yields CASTEEQGMNTEAFF.

CDR3 in amino acids: CATHSIPDVWTALVHEQYF. CDR3 sequence (DNA): TGTGCGACACACAGCATTCCGGATGTCTGGACAGCCCTAGTCCACGAGCAGTACTTC. V and J are TRBV2 and TRBJ2-7; a possible D gene is TRBD1 (6 bases). The CDR3 has 19 residues. Germline CDR1 is SNHLY and CDR2 is FYNNEI.

The chain has TRBV12-5 and TRBJ2-5; D is perhaps TRBD2 (6 bases). CDR1 LGHNT and CDR2 FRNRAP come from the germline V gene. The CDR3 loop spans 15 amino acids. Trimming took 2 bases from V and 2 from J, leaving 12 bases between them. For the CDR3, the DNA is TGTGCTAGTGGTTTGCCCCAGGGAGGTCAAGAGACCCAGTACTTC. It encodes CASGLPQGGQETQYF.

V gene TRBV6-1 combines with J gene TRBJ1-1; 9 positions agree with TRBD1. The germline gives CDR1 MNHNS, CDR2 SASEGT. The CDR3 spans 13 residues. V shed 9 bases, J shed 5 bases, and the junction held 7 bases outside the gene matches. In nucleotides, the CDR3 is TGTGCCAGTTACCGGGACAGGGTTACTGAAGCTTTCTTT. Translating it yields CASYRDRVTEAFF.

V is TRBV28 and J is TRBJ2-7; TRBD1 agrees at 8 bases. Germline trimming cut 7 bases from V and 6 bases from J; bases unmatched to any gene: 17. Per the germline V gene, CDR1 is MDHEN and CDR2 is SYDVKM. The CDR3 length is 16 residues. The CDR3 here is CASNLTDRAVVGEQYF. The CDR3 region has the DNA TGTGCCAGCAACTTGACGGACAGGGCGGTTGTAGGCGAGCAGTACTTC.

This chain connects TRBV2 to TRBJ1-1; perhaps TRBD1 as D (5 bases). V was shortened by 9 bases and J by 6 bases, with 5 bases between the two germline ends. The CDR3 sequence is 9 residues long. Germline V lookup: CDR1 SNHLY, CDR2 FYNNEI. CDR3 amino acids: CARGAEAFF. The CDR3 region has the DNA TGTGCCAGAGGGGCTGAAGCTTTCTTT.

The chain links TRBV27 to TRBJ1-3, with D unresolved. Germline V gene data show CDR1 as MNHEY and CDR2 as SMNVEV (reference sequence). V lost 5 bases, J lost 0 bases, and 14 bases lay in between. CDR3 length: 16 residues. CDR3 nucleotide sequence: TGTGCCAGCAGTCCAGATGAACATTGCTCTGGAAACACCATATATTTT. It yields the protein CASSPDEHCSGNTIYF.

For the CDR3, the DNA is TGTGCCAGCAGCCGAGCCGGGACTAGCGACGGCACAGATACGCAGTATTTT. Translation: CASSRAGTSDGTDTQYF. The chain links TRBV7-9 to TRBJ2-3; 10 bases map to TRBD2. Germline CDR1 SEHNR, CDR2 FQNEAQ (reference sequence). The CDR3 spans 17 residues. With V trimmed by 5 bases and J by 1 base, 9 bases remained unmatched. Full variable domain (remainder filled in from reference TRBV7-9 and TRBJ2-3): DTGVSQNPRHKITKRGQNVTFRCDPISEHNRLYWYRQTLGQGPEFLTYFQNEAQLEKSRLLSDRFSAERPKGSFSTLEIQRTEQGDSAMYLCASSRAGTSDGTDTQYFGPGTRLTVL.

This sequence joins TRBV9 and TRBJ1-1; 7 positions agree with TRBD1. Trimming removed 4 bases from V and 0 bases from J; junction bases left unmatched: 15. The CDR3 has 18 amino acids. Germline lookup yields CDR1 SGDLS and CDR2 YYNGEE. The CDR3 spells CASSPQQPGQRLNTEAFF. The CDR3 DNA sequence: TGTGCCAGCAGCCCCCAACAACCGGGACAGCGGTTGAACACTGAAGCTTTCTTT.